This T cell receptor (beta chain) was identified in a study of blood T cell repertoires in COVID-19. Study-level information: Acute and convalescent COVID-19 samples came from the United States, Italy and Spain.

Per the original methods: Estimation of nucleated cell counts was performed using reference gene primer amplification. This table comes from immunoSEQ multiplex PCR, and its TCRdb copy is limited to in-frame clones, with some not included. The DNA gave D and trimming, while V, J and clone size come from that table. This table has around 300,000 clones, 75% to 95% appearing once. Allocation to cohorts depended on clinical history reported by the participants. Recovery meant two consecutive negative NP/OP PCR tests, professional clearance, or resolved symptoms. The sequenced sample consisted of PBMCs or T cells enriched from blood (not recorded which). This TCR came from a woman younger than 45 who had recovered from COVID-19.

The CDR3, as DNA: TGTGCCAGCAGCTTACAGGGTTATAACTATGGCTACACCTTC. Translated: CASSLQGYNYGYTF. The chain has TRBV7-9 and TRBJ1-2; weak D call: TRBD1 (5 bases). The CDR3 loop spans 14 amino acids. Trimming stripped 2 bases from V and 1 base from J, with 8 bases between. Per germline, CDR1 SEHNR and CDR2 FQNEAQ (reference sequence).